This is a list of T cell receptor beta chains from one sample in a study of blood T cell repertoires in COVID-19. The table came from immunoSEQ multiplex PCR; TCRdb's copy has only in-frame clones and leaves some out. This repertoire shows more than 110,000 clones, roughly 90% found once; its top ten account for 8% to 11%. Sequenced material: peripheral blood. The receptors here all came from a man aged 45-65 years with active or convalescent COVID-19. CDR3s include the opening cysteine and the closing phenylalanine or tryptophan. Fields, in order: V gene, J gene, D gene, CDR3 DNA, CDR3 protein. A D gene is named only where the DNA matches it firmly.

TRBV7-2	TRBJ2-5	TRBD2	TGTGCCAGCAGCTTAAGTAGCGGGAGGGCCTCGGAGACCCAGTACTTC	CASSLSSGRASETQYF
TRBV27	TRBJ2-7	.	TGTGCCAGCAGTAACAGGGTCACCTACGAGCAGTACTTC	CASSNRVTYEQYF
TRBV12-5	TRBJ2-1	.	TGTGCTAGTGCCCCAAGTGGCGGGGCTGGTAATGAGCAGTTCTTC	CASAPSGGAGNEQFF
TRBV12-3/TRBV12-4	TRBJ2-5	.	TGTGCCAGCAGTTTAGGGCACCAAGAGACCCAGTACTTC	CASSLGHQETQYF
TRBV3-1/TRBV3-2	TRBJ1-6	TRBD1	TGTGCCAGCAGCCTCCTCGACAGGGCTGGTTCACCCCTCCACTTT	CASSLLDRAGSPLHF
TRBV11-2	TRBJ2-7	TRBD2	TGTGCCAGCAGCTTAGCCAGCGGGGCGACCTACGAGCAGTACTTC	CASSLASGATYEQYF
TRBV27	TRBJ2-5	TRBD2	TGTGCCAGCCGGGCGGGGGGACGAGAGACCCAGTACTTC	CASRAGGRETQYF
TRBV5-1	TRBJ2-3	.	TGCGCCAGCAGCTTCCTCAGGGGTAGCACAGATACGCAGTATTTT	CASSFLRGSTDTQYF
TRBV5-4	TRBJ2-2	TRBD1	TGTGCCAGCAGCTTGGGGGGACAGGGTGGAGCCGGGGAGCTGTTTTTT	CASSLGGQGGAGELFF
TRBV7-3	TRBJ2-1	TRBD2	TGTGCCAGCAGCTCCTCTAGCGGGAGCCGCAATGAGCAGTTCTTC	CASSSSSGSRNEQFF